These 29 T cell receptor beta chains were all obtained from the same sample, sequenced in a study of blood T cell repertoires in COVID-19. Assay: immunoSEQ multiplex PCR; the TCRdb copy retains only in-frame clones and omits some. The sample shows a few hundred thousand clones, around four fifths of them seen only once. The sample was peripheral blood. These receptors all come from a man aged 55-75 years with acute or convalescent COVID-19.

V and J are TRBV6-5 and TRBJ2-5; D might be TRBD1 (6 bases). Germline V gene sequence: CDR1 MNHEY, CDR2 SVGAGI. CDR3 size: 12 residues. The V and J ends lost 11 bases and 2 bases respectively, with 12 bases between them. The CDR3 region is CACPTGQETQYF. The CDR3 bases are TGTGCCTGCCCGACAGGACAAGAGACCCAGTACTTC.

V and J are TRBV18 and TRBJ2-5; 11 bases are shared with TRBD2. Per germline, CDR1 KGHSH and CDR2 LQKENI. The CDR3 runs 17 residues. V was clipped by 0 bases and J by 5 bases; unmatched bases: 8. CDR3 in DNA: TGTGCCAGCTCACCACCCCGACTAGCGGGGCCTCGGGAGACCCAGTACTTC. Protein sequence: CASSPPRLAGPRETQYF. Full variable domain (missing parts from reference TRBV18 and TRBJ2-5): NAGVMQNPRHLVRRRGQEARLRCSPMKGHSHVYWYRQLPEEGLKFMVYLQKENIIDESGMPKERFSAEFPKEGPSILRIQQVVRGDSAAYFCASSPPRLAGPRETQYFGPGTRLLVL.

In this sample, this clone turned up a few times. This sequence joins TRBV21-1 and TRBJ1-1. TRBV21-1 is shown as a pseudogene. The CDR3 is made up of 14 amino acids. The CDR3 DNA sequence: TGTGCCAGCAGCACACACCGGGAGCCCACTGAAGCTTTCTTT. This sequence encodes CASSTHREPTEAFF.

This clone has a handful of counts. The chain combines TRBV28 with TRBJ2-2; unclear D gene. The CDR3 runs 12 residues. Germline loops: CDR1 MDHEN, CDR2 SYDVKM. V was trimmed by 4 bases and J by 3 bases, leaving 3 bases between them. This CDR3 is CASSYYTGELFF. In DNA form, the CDR3 reads TGTGCCAGCAGTTACTACACCGGGGAGCTGTTTTTT.

The rearrangement joins TRBV5-1 to TRBJ2-1; maybe TRBD2 (5 bases). V dropped 3 bases and J dropped 5 bases, with 9 bases sitting between them. The CDR3 spans 13 residues. In germline, CDR1 is SGHRS, CDR2 YFSETQ. The CDR3 reads CASSSMGDNEQFF. In DNA, the CDR3 is TGCGCCAGCAGCTCAATGGGAGACAATGAGCAGTTCTTC.

As concerns this clone: Other DNA sequences within the sample encode an identical CDR3. The chain recombines TRBV7-2 with TRBJ2-7; no reliable D call. The V gene's germline CDR1 is SGHTA and CDR2 FQGNSA. This CDR3 is built from 14 residues. Between the trimmed V and J ends, which lost 0 bases and 0 bases, there was a span of 6 bases. The CDR3 sequence: CASSLARHSYEQYF. The CDR3 DNA reads as TGTGCCAGCAGCTTAGCGCGACACTCCTACGAGCAGTACTTC. The full variable domain, rest sourced from reference TRBV7-2 and TRBJ2-7, is GAGVSQSPSNKVTEKGKDVELRCDPISGHTALYWYRQSLGQGLEFLIYFQGNSAPDKSGLPSDRFSAERTGGSVSTLTIQRTQQEDSAVYLCASSLARHSYEQYFGPGTRLTVT.

The gene calls are TRBV10-3 and TRBJ2-5; D possibly corresponds to TRBD2 (6 bases). The CDR3 contains 14 residues. Trimming removed 4 bases from V and 0 bases from J, with 9 bases in between. CDR1 is ENHRY, CDR2 SYGVKD, per germline. The CDR3 loop reads CAISAGEYQETQYF. The CDR3, as DNA: TGTGCCATCAGTGCGGGGGAATACCAAGAGACCCAGTACTTC.

This clone was seen a single time. This rearrangement joins TRBV15 to TRBJ2-2; weak D call: TRBD2 (5 bases). Germline V gene data show CDR1 as LNHNV and CDR2 as YYDKDF (reference sequence). Trimming removed 0 bases from V and 0 bases from J, with 11 bases in between. This CDR3 is built from 17 residues. Here the CDR3 reads CATSREWSGSNTGELFF. The CDR3 DNA reads as TGTGCCACCAGCAGAGAGTGGAGCGGTTCGAACACCGGGGAGCTGTTTTTT.

The V call is TRBV7-9, the J call TRBJ2-2, with D unresolved. CDR3 length: 16 amino acids. Trimming took off 2 bases at V and 0 bases at J, with 10 bases between the two ends. The germline gives CDR1 SEHNR, CDR2 FQNEAQ (reference sequence). Here the CDR3 DNA reads TGTGCCAGCAGCTTAATGTATTCGGCGAACACCGGGGAGCTGTTTTTT. Its protein is CASSLMYSANTGELFF.

The chain is built from TRBV6-2 or TRBV6-3 and TRBJ1-5, with D maybe TRBD1 (5 bases). CDR1 is MNHEY, CDR2 SVGEGT, per germline. This CDR3 has 15 amino acids. With 5 bases removed from V and 0 bases from J, the gap between germline ends came to 11 bases. The CDR3 DNA reads TGTGCCAGCAGTCCCGGGGGTTATAGCAATCAGCCCCAGCATTTT. Translation: CASSPGGYSNQPQHF.

The chain combines TRBV7-9 with TRBJ2-2, with 11 bases fitting TRBD1. The CDR3 covers 16 residues. The germline V gene encodes CDR1 SEHNR and CDR2 FQNEAQ (reference sequence). V lost 4 bases and J lost 4; bases outside the gene matches: 5. The CDR3 reads CASSSSGTGGTGELFF. The CDR3 DNA reads as TGTGCCAGCAGCTCCTCCGGGACAGGGGGCACCGGGGAGCTGTTTTTT.

V usage is TRBV19 and J usage is TRBJ2-7; 7 positions match TRBD1. CDR1 and CDR2 (germline): LNHDA, SQIVND (reference sequence). CDR3 length: 13 residues. Unmatched junction bases numbered 2, after V lost 4 bases and J lost 2 bases. The CDR3 reads CASSTGQPYEQYF. The CDR3 DNA follows: TGTGCCAGTAGTACGGGACAGCCCTACGAGCAGTACTTC.

The V gene is TRBV27, the J gene TRBJ2-1; 7 bases map to TRBD2. The CDR3 contains 15 residues. Germline values: CDR1 MNHEY, CDR2 SMNVEV (reference sequence). Trimming removed 6 bases from V and 4 bases from J; junction bases left unmatched: 9. CDR3 protein: CASRPLARIYNEQFF. CDR3 DNA sequence: TGTGCCAGCAGGCCACTAGCGAGGATATACAATGAGCAGTTCTTC.

This clone was counted a single time. V usage is TRBV3-1 (or the pseudogene TRBV3-2) and J usage is TRBJ2-1, with 7 bases aligning to TRBD1. The CDR3 has 16 residues. Germline V gene data show CDR1 as LGHDT and CDR2 as YNNKEL (reference sequence). With 4 bases clipped from V and 1 base from J, the junction kept 7 bases outside the gene matches. The CDR3 region is CASSLTGEGSYNEQFF. The CDR3 nucleotides read TGTGCCAGCAGCCTCACAGGGGAAGGATCCTACAATGAGCAGTTCTTC.

The CDR3 nucleotides read TGTGCCAGCAGCGCCCAAACAGGGGGCGGTCAGCCCCAGCATTTT. Its protein product is CASSAQTGGGQPQHF. The gene calls are TRBV9 and TRBJ1-5; 9 bases align to TRBD1. Per the germline V gene, CDR1 is SGDLS and CDR2 is YYNGEE. The ends lost 3 bases at V and 6 bases at J; junction bases unmatched: 7. This CDR3 comprises 15 residues.

The rearrangement joins TRBV5-1 to TRBJ2-3; 10 bases match TRBD2. J gave up 2 bases and V 4 bases, and 13 bases lay outside the gene matches. Germline V gene data show CDR1 as SGHRS and CDR2 as YFSETQ. This CDR3 is 18 amino acids long. Here the CDR3 DNA reads TGCGCCAGCAGCCCGGAGTTCCTAGCGGGAGCCCCCACAGATACGCAGTATTTT. Protein product: CASSPEFLAGAPTDTQYF.

The V and J genes are TRBV11-3 and TRBJ1-1; 8 bases agree with TRBD1. The trim removed 2 bases at V and 3 bases at J, leaving 8 bases unmatched. This CDR3 comprises 16 residues. Germline V lookup: CDR1 SGHNT, CDR2 YENEEA. This CDR3 reads CASSLNSWTGHTEAFF. CDR3 DNA: TGTGCCAGCAGCTTAAATTCCTGGACAGGGCACACTGAAGCTTTCTTT.

The rearrangement joins TRBV7-3 to TRBJ2-1, with TRBD2 matching over 10 bases. The CDR3 is made up of 15 amino acids. Trimming cost V 5 bases and J 5 bases; bases outside gene matches: 6. The germline V gene has CDR1 SGHTA and CDR2 FQGTGA. The CDR3 coding sequence is TGTGCCAGCAGCCCGCTAGCGGGAGTGAACAATGAGCAGTTCTTC. Translating it yields CASSPLAGVNNEQFF.

This clone was observed once. In nucleotides, the CDR3 is TGTGCCAGCAGCTTTGCGCAACGCACAGATACGCAGTATTTT. It translates to CASSFAQRTDTQYF. The rearrangement uses TRBV7-8 and TRBJ2-3; no firm D call. Germline V lookup: CDR1 SGHVS, CDR2 FQNEAQ. The CDR3 is 14 residues long. Trimming removed 3 bases at V and 1 base at J, with 8 bases between.

Remarks on this clone: Germline and junction disagree at one end, which may indicate a read error. The chain combines TRBV9 with TRBJ2-1, with 9 bases identical to TRBD2. The CDR3 runs to 14 residues. Germline CDR1 and CDR2: SGDLS and YYNGEE. CDR3: CASSGHGLAPDVVF. DNA of the CDR3: TGTGCCAGCAGCGGACACGGACTAGCGCCTGATGTGGTCTTC.

V is TRBV29-1 and J is TRBJ1-1, with a possible D match to TRBD1 (6 bases). In germline, CDR1 is SQVTM, CDR2 ANQGSEA. V was pared by 3 bases and J by 4 bases, with 12 bases between. The CDR3 loop spans 13 amino acids. The CDR3: CSVEGAGGTEAFF. CDR3 nucleotide sequence: TGCAGCGTTGAGGGGGCAGGTGGCACTGAAGCTTTCTTT.

V is TRBV5-4 and J is TRBJ2-1, with 11 bases that match TRBD2. Germline V lookup: CDR1 SGHNT, CDR2 YYREEE (reference sequence). Trimming at V came to 3 bases and at J to 6 bases, leaving 5 bases not matched to a gene. The CDR3 covers 15 residues. CDR3 sequence reads: CASSSTSGSLNEQFF. The CDR3 DNA reads as TGTGCCAGCAGCTCAACTAGCGGGAGTCTCAATGAGCAGTTCTTC. The variable domain in full, completed from reference TRBV5-4 and TRBJ2-1, reads ETGVTQSPTHLIKTRGQQVTLRCSSQSGHNTVSWYQQALGQGPQFIFQYYREEENGRGNFPPRFSGLQFPNYSSELNVNALELDDSALYLCASSSTSGSLNEQFFGPGTRLTVL.

This clone was observed a single time. V usage is TRBV18 and J usage is TRBJ2-6; TRBD1 agrees at 12 bases. After removal of 3 bases from V and 1 base from J, the junction contained 10 bases not matched to a gene. The germline CDR1 and CDR2 sequences are KGHSH and LQKENI. This CDR3 region has 20 residues. CDR3 in DNA: TGTGCCAGCTCACCCCCTCCCCGGGACAGGGGGCGGTCTGGGGCCAACGTCCTGACTTTC. It codes for CASSPPPRDRGRSGANVLTF. The full variable domain, its missing parts supplied by reference TRBV18 and TRBJ2-6, is NAGVMQNPRHLVRRRGQEARLRCSPMKGHSHVYWYRQLPEEGLKFMVYLQKENIIDESGMPKERFSAEFPKEGPSILRIQQVVRGDSAAYFCASSPPPRDRGRSGANVLTFGAGSRLTVL.

The rearrangement links TRBV7-2 to TRBJ2-1; 11 bases are a match to TRBD2. The J segment lost 8 bases and the V segment lost 5 bases, leaving 11 bases of the junction unmatched. The length of the CDR3 is 16 residues. Per germline, CDR1 SGHTA and CDR2 FQGNSA. The CDR3 DNA is TGTGCCAGCAGCCTCGGGCCTAGCGGGAGGAGCTATGAGCAGTTCTTC. Translating gives CASSLGPSGRSYEQFF.

V usage is TRBV12-3 or TRBV12-4 and J usage is TRBJ1-6; no clear D gene. V was cut by 4 bases and J by 6 bases, with 4 bases left in between. There are 12 residues in the CDR3. Here the CDR3 DNA reads TGTGCCAGCAGTTCCAGTAATTCACCCCTCCACTTT. Translating gives CASSSSNSPLHF.

The rearrangement joins TRBV6-2 or TRBV6-3 to TRBJ2-2, with 9 bases matching TRBD1. CDR1 is MNHEY, CDR2 SVGEGT, per germline. V shed 5 bases, J shed 7 bases, and the junction held 5 bases outside the gene matches. The CDR3 is 14 amino acids. The CDR3 spells CASSKGQGIGELFF. The CDR3 DNA sequence: TGTGCCAGCAGTAAAGGACAGGGGATCGGGGAGCTGTTTTTT.

The rearrangement joins TRBV7-9 to TRBJ2-7, with 7 positions matching TRBD1. The CDR3 covers 15 residues. V was clipped by 1 base and J by 2 bases; unmatched bases: 5. The germline V gene encodes CDR1 SEHNR and CDR2 FQNEAQ (reference sequence). DNA of the CDR3: TGTGCCAGCAGCTTAGAGGGGGCCGTTACCTACGAGCAGTACTTC. It specifies CASSLEGAVTYEQYF.

The chain links TRBV6-1 to TRBJ2-5; 8 bases map to TRBD2. The trim removed 2 bases at V and 6 bases at J, leaving 14 bases unmatched. Germline V gene data show CDR1 as MNHNS and CDR2 as SASEGT. This CDR3 has 17 amino acids. The CDR3 DNA follows: TGTGCCAGCAGTGAAACGGGCCGGGGTAGCGGGATGAAGACCCAGTACTTC. Its translation is CASSETGRGSGMKTQYF.

This chain connects TRBV7-2 to TRBJ2-7; 10 positions agree with TRBD2. V trimming: 5 bases; J trimming: 0 bases; junction bases outside the gene matches: 7. This CDR3 comprises 16 residues. Germline CDR1 and CDR2: SGHTA and FQGNSA. The CDR3, as DNA: TGTGCCAGCAGCACCCCGGGACTAGCGTTCTCCTACGAGCAGTACTTC. It encodes CASSTPGLAFSYEQYF. Supplemented by reference TRBV7-2 and TRBJ2-7, the full variable domain reads GAGVSQSPSNKVTEKGKDVELRCDPISGHTALYWYRQSLGQGLEFLIYFQGNSAPDKSGLPSDRFSAERTGGSVSTLTIQRTQQEDSAVYLCASSTPGLAFSYEQYFGPGTRLTVT.